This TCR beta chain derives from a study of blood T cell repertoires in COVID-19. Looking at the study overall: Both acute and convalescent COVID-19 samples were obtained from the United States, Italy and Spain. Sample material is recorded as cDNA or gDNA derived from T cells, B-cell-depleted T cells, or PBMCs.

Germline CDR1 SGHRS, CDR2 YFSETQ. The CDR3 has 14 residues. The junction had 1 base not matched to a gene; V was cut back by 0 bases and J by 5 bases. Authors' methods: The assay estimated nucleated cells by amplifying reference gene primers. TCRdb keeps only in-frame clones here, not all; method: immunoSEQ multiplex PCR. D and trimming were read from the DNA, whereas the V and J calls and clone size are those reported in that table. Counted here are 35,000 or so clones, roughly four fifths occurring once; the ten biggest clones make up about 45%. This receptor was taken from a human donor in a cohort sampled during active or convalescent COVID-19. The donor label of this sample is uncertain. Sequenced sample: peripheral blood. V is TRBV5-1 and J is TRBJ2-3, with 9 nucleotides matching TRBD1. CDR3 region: CASSLGQGGDTQYF. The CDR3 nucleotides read TGCGCCAGCAGCTTGGGACAGGGGGGAGATACGCAGTATTTT.